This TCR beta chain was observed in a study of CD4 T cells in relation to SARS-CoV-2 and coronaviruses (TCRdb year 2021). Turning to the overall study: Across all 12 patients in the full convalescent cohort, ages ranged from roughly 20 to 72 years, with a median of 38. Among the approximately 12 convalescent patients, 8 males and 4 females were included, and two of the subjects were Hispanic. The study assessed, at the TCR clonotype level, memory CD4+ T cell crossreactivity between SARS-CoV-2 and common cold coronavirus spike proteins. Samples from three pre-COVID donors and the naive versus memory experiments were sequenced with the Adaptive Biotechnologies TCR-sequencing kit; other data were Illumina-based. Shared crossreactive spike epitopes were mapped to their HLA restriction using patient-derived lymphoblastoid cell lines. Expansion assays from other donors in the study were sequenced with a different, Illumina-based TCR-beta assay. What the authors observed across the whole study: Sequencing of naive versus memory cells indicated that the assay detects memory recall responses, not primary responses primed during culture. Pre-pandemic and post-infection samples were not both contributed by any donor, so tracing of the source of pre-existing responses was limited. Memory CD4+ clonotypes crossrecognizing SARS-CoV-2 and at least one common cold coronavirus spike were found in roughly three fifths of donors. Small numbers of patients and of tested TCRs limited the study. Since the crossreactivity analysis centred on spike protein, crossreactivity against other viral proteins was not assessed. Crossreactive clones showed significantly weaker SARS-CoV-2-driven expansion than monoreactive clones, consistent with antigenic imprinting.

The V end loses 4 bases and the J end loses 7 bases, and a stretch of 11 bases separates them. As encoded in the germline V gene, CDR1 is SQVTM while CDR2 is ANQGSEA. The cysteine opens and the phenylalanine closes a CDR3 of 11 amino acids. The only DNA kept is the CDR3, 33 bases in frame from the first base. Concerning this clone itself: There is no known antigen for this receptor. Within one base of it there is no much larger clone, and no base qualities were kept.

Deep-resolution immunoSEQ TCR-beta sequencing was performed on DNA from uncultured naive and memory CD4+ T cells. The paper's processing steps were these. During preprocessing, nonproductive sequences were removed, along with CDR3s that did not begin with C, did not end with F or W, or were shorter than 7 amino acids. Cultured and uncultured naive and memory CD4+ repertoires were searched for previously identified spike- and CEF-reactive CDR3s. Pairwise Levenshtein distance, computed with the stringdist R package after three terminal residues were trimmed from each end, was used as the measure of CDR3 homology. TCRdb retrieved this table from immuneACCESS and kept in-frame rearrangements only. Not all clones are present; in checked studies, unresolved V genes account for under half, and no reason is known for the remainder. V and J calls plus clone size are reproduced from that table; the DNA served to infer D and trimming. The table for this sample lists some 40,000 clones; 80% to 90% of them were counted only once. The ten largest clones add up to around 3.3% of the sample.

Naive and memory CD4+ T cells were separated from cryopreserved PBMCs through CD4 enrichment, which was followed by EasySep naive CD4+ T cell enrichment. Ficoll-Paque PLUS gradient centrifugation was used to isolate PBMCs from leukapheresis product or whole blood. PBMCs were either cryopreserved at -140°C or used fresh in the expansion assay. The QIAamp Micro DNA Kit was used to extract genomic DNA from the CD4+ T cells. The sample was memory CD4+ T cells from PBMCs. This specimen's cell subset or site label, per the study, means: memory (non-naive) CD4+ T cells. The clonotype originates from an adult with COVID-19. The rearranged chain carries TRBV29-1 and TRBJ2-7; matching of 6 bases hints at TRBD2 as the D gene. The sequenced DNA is TGCAGCGTTGCCGGGGCGGGGGAGCAGTACTTC. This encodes CSVAGAGEQYF.